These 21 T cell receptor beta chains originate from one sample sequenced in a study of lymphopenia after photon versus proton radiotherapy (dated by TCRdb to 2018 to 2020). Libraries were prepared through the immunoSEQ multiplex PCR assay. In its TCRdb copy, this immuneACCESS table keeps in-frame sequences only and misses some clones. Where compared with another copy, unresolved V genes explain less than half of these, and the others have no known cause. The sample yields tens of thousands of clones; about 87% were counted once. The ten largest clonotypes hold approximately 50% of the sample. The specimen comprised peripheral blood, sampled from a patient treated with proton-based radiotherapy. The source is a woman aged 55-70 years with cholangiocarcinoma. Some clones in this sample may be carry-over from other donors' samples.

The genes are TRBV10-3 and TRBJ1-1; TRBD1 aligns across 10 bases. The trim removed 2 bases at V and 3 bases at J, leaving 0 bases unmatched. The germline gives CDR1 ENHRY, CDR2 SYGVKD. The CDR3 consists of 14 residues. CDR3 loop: CAISEGTGDTEAFF. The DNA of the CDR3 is TGTGCCATCAGTGAGGGGACAGGGGACACTGAAGCTTTCTTT.

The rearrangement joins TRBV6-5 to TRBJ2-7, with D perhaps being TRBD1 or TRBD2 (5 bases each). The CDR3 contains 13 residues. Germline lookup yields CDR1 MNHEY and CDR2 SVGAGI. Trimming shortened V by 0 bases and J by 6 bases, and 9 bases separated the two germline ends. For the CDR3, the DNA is TGTGCCAGCAGTTACTCGAGGGGTAGCGAGCAGTACTTC. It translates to CASSYSRGSEQYF.

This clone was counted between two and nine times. This CDR3 reads CASSRIMGSTDTQYF. The CDR3 bases are TGTGCCAGCAGTCGTATAATGGGGAGCACAGATACGCAGTATTTT. V usage is TRBV5-6 and J usage is TRBJ2-3, with D uncertain. This CDR3 comprises 15 residues. Trimming shortened V by 5 bases and J by 0 bases, and 13 bases separated the two germline ends. From germline, CDR1 is SGHDT and CDR2 YYEEEE.

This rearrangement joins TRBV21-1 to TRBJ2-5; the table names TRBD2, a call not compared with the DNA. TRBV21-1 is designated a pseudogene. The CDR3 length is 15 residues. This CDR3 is CASSEGTSGQETQYF. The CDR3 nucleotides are TGTGCCAGCAGCGAGGGGACTAGCGGGCAAGAGACCCAGTACTTC.

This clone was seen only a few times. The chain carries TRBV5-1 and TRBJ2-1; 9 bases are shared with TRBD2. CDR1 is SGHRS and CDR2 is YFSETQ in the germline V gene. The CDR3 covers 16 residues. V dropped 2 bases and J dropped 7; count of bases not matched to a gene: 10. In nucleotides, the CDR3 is TGCGCCAGCAGCTTAAATCAGGCGGGGGGGCTTAATGAGCAGTTCTTC. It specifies CASSLNQAGGLNEQFF.

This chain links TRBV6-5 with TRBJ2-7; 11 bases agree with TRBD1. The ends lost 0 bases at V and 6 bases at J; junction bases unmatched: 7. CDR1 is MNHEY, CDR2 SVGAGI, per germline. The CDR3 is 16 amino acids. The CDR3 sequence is CASSYSIWTGGGEQYF. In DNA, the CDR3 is TGTGCCAGCAGTTACTCGATTTGGACAGGGGGCGGCGAGCAGTACTTC.

The chain's CDR3 is CASSFRQGNEAFF. CDR3 coding DNA: TGTGCCAGCAGCTTCAGACAGGGGAATGAAGCTTTCTTT. This sequence joins TRBV5-8 and TRBJ1-1; 8 nucleotides agree with TRBD1. With V trimmed by 2 bases and J by 7 bases, 4 bases remained unmatched. This CDR3 has 13 amino acids. Germline V lookup: CDR1 SGHTS, CDR2 YDEGEE.

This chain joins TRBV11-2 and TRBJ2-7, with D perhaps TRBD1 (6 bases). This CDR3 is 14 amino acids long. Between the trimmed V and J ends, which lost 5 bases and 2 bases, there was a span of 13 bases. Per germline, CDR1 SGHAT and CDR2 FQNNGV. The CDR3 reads CASSAQTGAYEQYF. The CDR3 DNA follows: TGTGCCAGCAGCGCGCAGACAGGAGCCTACGAGCAGTACTTC.

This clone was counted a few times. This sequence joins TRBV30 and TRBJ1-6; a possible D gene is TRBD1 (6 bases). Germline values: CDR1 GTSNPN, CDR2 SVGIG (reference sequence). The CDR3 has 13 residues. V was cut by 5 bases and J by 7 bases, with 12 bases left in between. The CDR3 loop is CAWERDINSPLHF. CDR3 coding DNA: TGTGCCTGGGAACGGGACATCAATTCACCCCTCCACTTT.

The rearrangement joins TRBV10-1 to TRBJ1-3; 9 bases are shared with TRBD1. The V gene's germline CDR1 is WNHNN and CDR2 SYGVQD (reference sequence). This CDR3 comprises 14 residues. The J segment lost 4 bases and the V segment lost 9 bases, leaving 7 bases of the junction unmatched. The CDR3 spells CARYRTGAGNTIYF. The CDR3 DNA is TGCGCCAGGTATAGGACAGGGGCGGGAAACACCATATATTTT.

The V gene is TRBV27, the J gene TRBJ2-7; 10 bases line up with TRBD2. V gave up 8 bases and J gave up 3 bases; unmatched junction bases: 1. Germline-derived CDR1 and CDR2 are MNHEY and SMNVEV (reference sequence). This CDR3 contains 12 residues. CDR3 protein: CASGLADYEQYF. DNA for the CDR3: TGTGCCAGCGGACTAGCGGACTACGAGCAGTACTTC.

This CDR3 is CASCSDVNTEAFF. In DNA form, the CDR3 reads TGTGCCAGCTGTTCCGATGTAAACACTGAAGCTTTCTTT. The V gene is TRBV2, the J gene TRBJ1-1; D gene uncertain. Deletions cut 8 bases from V and 2 bases from J, with 12 bases between. The CDR3 covers 13 residues. The germline CDR1 and CDR2 sequences are SNHLY and FYNNEI.

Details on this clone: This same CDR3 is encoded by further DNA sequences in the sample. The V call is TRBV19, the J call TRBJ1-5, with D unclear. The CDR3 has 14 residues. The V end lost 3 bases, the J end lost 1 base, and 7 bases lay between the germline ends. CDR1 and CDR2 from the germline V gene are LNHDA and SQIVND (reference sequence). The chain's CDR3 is CASSIAGSNQPQHF. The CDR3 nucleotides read TGTGCCAGTAGTATCGCGGGCAGCAATCAGCCCCAGCATTTT. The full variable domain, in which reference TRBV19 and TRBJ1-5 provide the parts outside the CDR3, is DGGITQSPKYLFRKEGQNVTLSCEQNLNHDAMYWYRQDPGQGLRLIYYSQIVNDFQKGDIAEGYSVSREKKESFPLTVTSAQKNPTAFYLCASSIAGSNQPQHFGDGTRLSIL.

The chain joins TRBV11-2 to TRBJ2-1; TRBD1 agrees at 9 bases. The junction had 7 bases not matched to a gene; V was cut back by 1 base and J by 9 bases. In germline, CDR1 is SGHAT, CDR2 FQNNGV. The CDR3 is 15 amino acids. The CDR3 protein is CASSLVGQGMVEQFF. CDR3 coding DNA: TGTGCCAGCAGCTTAGTTGGACAGGGGATGGTTGAGCAGTTCTTC. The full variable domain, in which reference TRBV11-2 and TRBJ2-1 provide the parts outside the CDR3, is EAGVAQSPRYKIIEKRQSVAFWCNPISGHATLYWYQQILGQGPKLLIQFQNNGVVDDSQLPKDRFSAERLKGVDSTLKIQPAKLEDSAVYLCASSLVGQGMVEQFFGPGTRLTVL.

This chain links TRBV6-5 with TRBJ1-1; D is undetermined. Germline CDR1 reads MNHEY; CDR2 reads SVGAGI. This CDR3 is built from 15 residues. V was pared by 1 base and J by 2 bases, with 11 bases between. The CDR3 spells CASSYWASLNTEAFF. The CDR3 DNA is TGTGCCAGCAGTTACTGGGCCTCACTTAACACTGAAGCTTTCTTT.

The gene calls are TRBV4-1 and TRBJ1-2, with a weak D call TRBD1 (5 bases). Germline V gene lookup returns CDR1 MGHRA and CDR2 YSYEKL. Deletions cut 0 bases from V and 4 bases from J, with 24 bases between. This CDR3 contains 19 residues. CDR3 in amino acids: CASSQDPSGSQISIYGYTF. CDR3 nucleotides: TGCGCCAGCAGCCAAGATCCTTCAGGGTCCCAGATTTCCATCTATGGCTACACCTTC.

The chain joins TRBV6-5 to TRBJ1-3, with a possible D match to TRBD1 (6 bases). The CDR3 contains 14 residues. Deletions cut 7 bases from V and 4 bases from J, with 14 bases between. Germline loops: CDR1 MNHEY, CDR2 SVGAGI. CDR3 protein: CASKTQGRGNTIYF. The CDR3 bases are TGTGCCAGCAAAACTCAGGGGCGCGGAAACACCATATATTTT.

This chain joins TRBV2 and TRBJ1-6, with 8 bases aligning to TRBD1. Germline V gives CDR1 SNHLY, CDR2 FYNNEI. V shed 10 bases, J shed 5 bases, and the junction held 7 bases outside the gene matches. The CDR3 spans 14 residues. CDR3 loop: CATRTGTDNSPLHF. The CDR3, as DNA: TGTGCCACCCGGACAGGGACCGATAATTCACCCCTCCACTTT.

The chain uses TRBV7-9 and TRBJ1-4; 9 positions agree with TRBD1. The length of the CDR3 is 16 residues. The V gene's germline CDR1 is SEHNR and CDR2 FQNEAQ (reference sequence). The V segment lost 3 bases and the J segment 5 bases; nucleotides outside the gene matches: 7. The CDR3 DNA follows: TGTGCCAGCAGCTTGGGGGACAGGGCGGGAAATGAAAAACTGTTTTTT. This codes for CASSLGDRAGNEKLFF.

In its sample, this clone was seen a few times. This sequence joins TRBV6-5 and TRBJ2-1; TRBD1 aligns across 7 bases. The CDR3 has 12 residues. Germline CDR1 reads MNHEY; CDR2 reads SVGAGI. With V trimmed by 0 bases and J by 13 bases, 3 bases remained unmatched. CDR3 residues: CASSYSGQLQFF. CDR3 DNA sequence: TGTGCCAGCAGTTACTCGGGACAGCTACAGTTCTTC.

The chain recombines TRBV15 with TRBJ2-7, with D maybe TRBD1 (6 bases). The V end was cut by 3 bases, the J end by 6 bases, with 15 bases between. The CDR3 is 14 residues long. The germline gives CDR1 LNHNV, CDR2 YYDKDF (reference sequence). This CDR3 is CATSRDRNIAEQYF. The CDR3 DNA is TGTGCCACCAGCAGGGACAGAAACATTGCCGAGCAGTACTTC.